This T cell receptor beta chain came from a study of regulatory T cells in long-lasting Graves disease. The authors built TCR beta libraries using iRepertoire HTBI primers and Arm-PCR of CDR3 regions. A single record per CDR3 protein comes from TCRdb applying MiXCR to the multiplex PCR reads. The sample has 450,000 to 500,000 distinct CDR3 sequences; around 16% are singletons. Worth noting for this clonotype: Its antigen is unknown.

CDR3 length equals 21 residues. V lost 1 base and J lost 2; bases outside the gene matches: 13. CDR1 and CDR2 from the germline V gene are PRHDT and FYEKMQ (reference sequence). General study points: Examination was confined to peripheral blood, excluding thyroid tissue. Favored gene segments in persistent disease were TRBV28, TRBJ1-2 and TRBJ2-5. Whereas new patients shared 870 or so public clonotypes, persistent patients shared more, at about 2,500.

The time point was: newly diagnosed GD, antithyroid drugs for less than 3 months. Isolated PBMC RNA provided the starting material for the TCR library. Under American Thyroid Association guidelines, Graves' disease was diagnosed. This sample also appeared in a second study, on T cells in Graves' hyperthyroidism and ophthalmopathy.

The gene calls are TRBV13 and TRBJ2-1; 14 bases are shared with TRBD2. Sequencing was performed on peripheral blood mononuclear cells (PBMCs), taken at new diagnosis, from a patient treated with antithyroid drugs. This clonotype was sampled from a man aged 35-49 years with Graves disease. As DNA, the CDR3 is TGTGCCAGCAGCTTAGAGACACCGGGACTAGCGGGAGTGTTTACCTACAATGAGCAGTTCTTC. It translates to CASSLETPGLAGVFTYNEQFF.